Presented here are 19 T cell receptor beta chains from one specimen sequenced in a study of blood T cells in healthy people across ages. The use of a sample-barcoded 5' primer and a J-beta primer mix characterized a second PCR of about 7 to 12 cycles. TCRdb used MiXCR to reprocess the 5' RACE reads, holding one entry per CDR3 protein. The sample shows some 690,000 distinct CDR3 sequences, 22% of them seen only once. The sample consisted of blood. Receptor source: a man between 65 and 85 years old in good health.

This clonotype came up many times. The rearrangement joins TRBV18 to TRBJ1-2; D is undetermined. The germline V and J ends were trimmed by 3 bases and 2 bases, with 10 bases remaining between them. CDR3 length equals 14 residues. Germline CDR1 reads KGHSH; CDR2 reads LQKENI. This CDR3 is CASSPTDGNYGYTF. Here the CDR3 DNA reads TGTGCCAGCTCACCTACGGATGGGAACTATGGCTACACCTTC.

This rearrangement joins TRBV10-3 to TRBJ2-7; tentatively, D is TRBD2 (5 bases). The CDR3 covers 14 residues. V was shortened by 4 bases and J by 4 bases, with 14 bases between the two germline ends. Germline CDR1 is ENHRY and CDR2 is SYGVKD. The CDR3 coding sequence is TGTGCCATCAGTGGAGGGTCCCCAATGTACGAGCAGTACTTC. Amino acids: CAISGGSPMYEQYF.

This clonotype showed up just a few times. This chain uses TRBV3-1 with TRBJ1-5, with D possibly matching TRBD1 (6 bases). Per germline, CDR1 LGHDT and CDR2 YNNKEL (reference sequence). This CDR3 spans 15 amino acids. V lost 0 bases to trimming and J lost 7 bases, with 13 bases between them. CDR3 nucleotides: TGTGCCAGCAGCCAAGATTGGGGGGCGCGACAGCCCCAGCATTTT. This encodes CASSQDWGARQPQHF.

The V gene is TRBV7-9, the J gene TRBJ1-4; no clear D gene. The CDR3 spans 14 residues. Between the trimmed V and J ends, which lost 1 base and 8 bases, there was a span of 11 bases. Per the germline V gene, CDR1 is SEHNR and CDR2 is FQNEAQ (reference sequence). CDR3 residues: CASSLVGIREKLFF. Here the CDR3 DNA reads TGTGCCAGCAGCTTAGTGGGTATTCGAGAAAAACTGTTTTTT. Looking up the rest from reference TRBV7-9 and TRBJ1-4 gives the full variable domain: DTGVSQNPRHKITKRGQNVTFRCDPISEHNRLYWYRQTLGQGPEFLTYFQNEAQLEKSRLLSDRFSAERPKGSFSTLEIQRTEQGDSAMYLCASSLVGIREKLFFGSGTQLSVL.

This clonotype showed up many times. J is TRBJ2-1 and V is TRBV29-1; D call uncertain. The germline gives CDR1 SQVTM, CDR2 ANQGSEA. This CDR3 contains 13 residues. V dropped 3 bases and J dropped 8 bases, with 14 bases sitting between them. In DNA form, the CDR3 reads TGCAGCGTTGACCCTCTCCATGGCGATGAGCAGTTCTTC. It codes for CSVDPLHGDEQFF.

The chain uses TRBV15 and TRBJ1-2; TRBD1 aligns across 12 bases. V shed 0 bases, J shed 7 bases, and the junction held 6 bases outside the gene matches. The CDR3 consists of 16 residues. Germline V gene lookup returns CDR1 LNHNV and CDR2 YYDKDF (reference sequence). CDR3 coding DNA: TGTGCCACCAGCAGAGACAAGGGACAGGGGGCTGGTGGCTACACCTTC. It translates to CATSRDKGQGAGGYTF.

In regard to this clonotype: Mismatch with germline at one junction end may stem from a read error. This chain connects TRBV5-6 to TRBJ1-6; 10 positions match TRBD1. The CDR3 totals 14 residues. The germline V gene has CDR1 SGHDT and CDR2 YYEEEE. DNA of the CDR3: TGTGCCGGCAGCCGGACAGGGGGAGATTCACCCCTCCACTTT. This translates into CAGSRTGGDSPLHF.

This clonotype was seen at least ten times. This chain uses TRBV20-1 with TRBJ2-3, with D hard to call. The CDR3 extends over 13 amino acids. Deletions cut 5 bases from V and 7 bases from J, with 16 bases between. Germline V CDR1 and CDR2: DFQATT, SNEGSKA (reference sequence). CDR3 in amino acids: CSASHEVAYTQYF. The CDR3 DNA follows: TGCAGTGCTTCTCATGAGGTTGCATATACGCAGTATTTT.

The chain joins TRBV20-1 to TRBJ1-5; 11 bases map to TRBD1. The CDR3 covers 15 residues. Germline CDR1 and CDR2: DFQATT and SNEGSKA (reference sequence). The V gene end was trimmed by 3 bases and the J gene end by 5 bases; junction bases not matched to a gene: 6. CDR3 nucleotides: TGCAGTGCTAGCCCGGGACAGGGGGTCTATCAGCCCCAGCATTTT. It is translated as CSASPGQGVYQPQHF.

In its sample, this clonotype was seen a few times. V gene TRBV28 combines with J gene TRBJ2-4; the D gene is possibly TRBD1 (5 bases). The CDR3 contains 14 residues. The V gene lost 4 bases and the J gene lost 9 bases, with 16 bases spanning the gap. Germline loops: CDR1 MDHEN, CDR2 SYDVKM. In DNA, the CDR3 is TGTGCCAGCAGTTCGACAGTCCCTCAAGGCATTCAGTACTTC. It translates to CASSSTVPQGIQYF.

The rearrangement links TRBV7-8 to TRBJ2-3, with TRBD2 matching over 7 bases. Germline lookup yields CDR1 SGHVS and CDR2 FQNEAQ. The CDR3 has 17 residues. V dropped 5 bases and J dropped 6; count of bases not matched to a gene: 17. The chain's CDR3 is CASSAQGRAGSSDTQYF. CDR3 sequence (DNA): TGTGCCAGCAGCGCTCAAGGGCGAGCGGGATCCTCTGATACGCAGTATTTT.

This CDR3 reads CAWTEYRGWLKNTEAFF. CDR3 nucleotide sequence: TGTGCCTGGACCGAATACAGGGGTTGGTTGAAGAACACTGAAGCTTTCTTT. The V gene is TRBV30, the J gene TRBJ1-1; 7 bases fit TRBD1. Germline values: CDR1 GTSNPN, CDR2 SVGIG (reference sequence). V lost 4 bases to trimming and J lost 1 base; unmatched junction nucleotides: 15. This CDR3 spans 17 amino acids.

The V and J genes are TRBV7-2 and TRBJ2-4, with 9 bases fitting TRBD1. This CDR3 region has 16 residues. V gave up 5 bases and J gave up 2 bases; unmatched junction bases: 7. Germline V CDR1 and CDR2: SGHTA, FQGNSA. CDR3 bases: TGTGCCAGCAGCCTACCGGGACAGGGCTCCAAAAACATTCAGTACTTC. As protein: CASSLPGQGSKNIQYF.

The table lists this clonotype with a few counts. The rearrangement uses TRBV20-1 and TRBJ2-3; D gene ambiguous. The V gene's germline CDR1 is DFQATT and CDR2 SNEGSKA (reference sequence). The V end lost 3 bases, the J end lost 3 bases, and 13 bases lay between the germline ends. The CDR3 totals 14 residues. The chain's CDR3 is CSASVITKTDTQYF. Written as DNA, the CDR3 is TGCAGTGCTAGCGTGATCACTAAGACAGATACGCAGTATTTT.

This clonotype has just a few counts. CDR3 region: CSARNQMNTEAFF. In DNA form, the CDR3 reads TGCAGTGCTAGAAATCAAATGAACACTGAAGCTTTCTTT. The V call is TRBV20-1, the J call TRBJ1-1; D call uncertain. With 2 bases removed from V and 0 bases from J, the gap between germline ends came to 7 bases. The germline V gene has CDR1 DFQATT and CDR2 SNEGSKA (reference sequence). This CDR3 has 13 residues.

This clonotype was detected only a few times. The chain has TRBV6-6 and TRBJ2-7, with D possibly being TRBD1 (6 bases). The V gene's germline CDR1 is MNHNY and CDR2 SVGAGI (reference sequence). The V end lost 2 bases, the J end lost 3 bases, and 11 bases lay between the germline ends. This CDR3 is 14 amino acids long. Here the CDR3 DNA reads TGTGCCAGCAGTTACACGGACAGCTACTACGAGCAGTACTTC. Protein product: CASSYTDSYYEQYF.

This clonotype came up a few times. The CDR3, as DNA: TGTGCCATCAGGGACAACACAGATACGCAGTATTTT. This encodes CAIRDNTDTQYF. The chain couples TRBV10-3 to TRBJ2-3, with D tentatively TRBD1 (5 bases). From germline, CDR1 is ENHRY and CDR2 SYGVKD. V lost 6 bases to trimming and J lost 2 bases, with 6 bases between them. The CDR3 is 12 amino acids.

This rearrangement joins TRBV12-3 or TRBV12-4 to TRBJ2-5; D is possibly TRBD2 (5 bases). The DNA matches TRBJ2-7 better at its end, which makes the J call doubtful. The CDR3 runs to 13 residues. The CDR3 DNA reads as TGTGCCAGCTCATCTAGCTCTACCTACGAGCAGTACTTC. Translation: CASSSSSTYEQYF.

This clonotype has a handful of counts. The chain couples TRBV20-1 to TRBJ2-7; D might be TRBD2 (6 bases). V was clipped by 5 bases and J by 0 bases, with 11 bases between them. The CDR3 consists of 13 residues. Germline V gene lookup returns CDR1 DFQATT and CDR2 SNEGSKA (reference sequence). CDR3 sequence reads: CSARDWSSYEQYF. The CDR3 DNA is TGCAGTGCTCGGGACTGGAGCTCCTACGAGCAGTACTTC.